This is a list of T cell receptor beta chains from one sample in a study of T cell repertoires in cytomegalovirus infection. These receptors are not linked to any known antigen. In TCRdb, the reads were re-called with MiXCR into one record per CDR3 protein. This table has around 110,000 distinct CDR3 sequences, around 9.1% appearing once. Sequencing was done on a sample of PBMCs, sequenced either directly or after in vitro stimulation (not recorded which). These receptors were obtained from a human donor in good health (CMV status not recorded). Some clones in this sample may be carry-over from other donors' samples. Each CDR3 is given with its conserved first and last residue. D genes are given only for firm matches. Size is stated for part of the rows, as once, few or many counts, or as a class when the clone is expanded.

V,size,D,length,J,DNA,CDR3
TRBV6-5,many,.,14,TRBJ2-3,TGTGCCAGCAGTTACTCGAATATCGCAGATACGCAGTATTTT,CASSYSNIADTQYF
TRBV4-3,few,TRBD2,15,TRBJ2-3,TGCGCCAGCAGCCTGGCTAGCGGGAACACAGATACGCAGTATTTT,CASSLASGNTDTQYF
TRBV7-2,many,TRBD2,17,TRBJ2-6,TGTGCCAGCGGGGTAGCGGGAGGGTTCTCAGGGGCCAACGTCCTGACTTTC,CASGVAGGFSGANVLTF
TRBV7-2,many,.,13,TRBJ1-1,TGTGCCAGCAGCTTATGGTTGAACACTGAAGCTTTCTTT,CASSLWLNTEAFF
TRBV4-1,.,.,15,TRBJ2-1,TGCGCCAGCAGCCAAGATCACGGGGGAACGAATGAGCAGTTCTTC,CASSQDHGGTNEQFF
TRBV7-2,many,.,14,TRBJ2-1,TGTGCCAGCAGCTTAGCCACAGAGTACAATGAGCAGTTCTTC,CASSLATEYNEQFF
TRBV5-1,.,TRBD2,14,TRBJ2-5,TGCGCCAGCAGACGACGACTAGCGGGAGAGACCCAGTACTTC,CASRRRLAGETQYF
TRBV12-3/TRBV12-4,.,TRBD2,15,TRBJ2-7,TGTGCCAGCAGGGCTAGCGGGATGAAGGGCTACGAGCAGTACTTC,CASRASGMKGYEQYF
TRBV10-3,.,.,11,TRBJ2-7,TGTGCCATCAGTGAGAAATACGAGCAGTACTTC,CAISEKYEQYF
TRBV6-5,.,.,14,TRBJ1-1,TGTGCCTCCGCCCTCCGGGCCGGGAACACTGAAGCTTTCTTT,CASALRAGNTEAFF
TRBV2,.,TRBD2,14,TRBJ2-7,TGTGCCAGCAGCGAAGGACTAGCCGGTGACGAGCAGTACTTC,CASSEGLAGDEQYF
TRBV28,.,.,13,TRBJ2-7,TGTGCCAGCAGTTCATTTACCCCCTACGAGCAGTACTTC,CASSSFTPYEQYF
TRBV25-1,many,.,13,TRBJ1-2,TGTGCCGTAGAGGGCAGGGGTCCGGGTGGCTACACCTTC,CAVEGRGPGGYTF
TRBV7-2,many,.,15,TRBJ1-2,TGTGCCAGCAGCTTAGTTCTGGGTGTCAACTATGGCTACACCTTC,CASSLVLGVNYGYTF
TRBV28,few,TRBD1,14,TRBJ1-1,TGTGCCAGCAGCCCGGGACAGTCGAACGCTGAAGCTTTCTTT,CASSPGQSNAEAFF
TRBV6-1,.,.,13,TRBJ2-1,TGTGCCAGCAGTGAACAGATATACAATGAGCAGTTCTTC,CASSEQIYNEQFF
TRBV12-3/TRBV12-4,many,.,12,TRBJ2-5,TGTGCCAGCAGCTTATCTGGGGAGACCCAGTACTTC,CASSLSGETQYF
TRBV27,few,.,13,TRBJ1-1,TGTGCCAGTGCACTGGCCGGGGGCACTGAAGCTTTCTTT,CASALAGGTEAFF
TRBV7-2,many,.,13,TRBJ2-4,TGTGCCAGCAGCTTACCCTCCAAAAACATTCAGTACTTC,CASSLPSKNIQYF
TRBV29-1,many,.,15,TRBJ2-6,TGCAGCGTTGAGAGCGAGAGGCCCGGGGCCAACGTCCTGACTTTC,CSVESERPGANVLTF
TRBV27,.,.,13,TRBJ2-1,TGTGCCAGCAGTCTGAGAGCGTACAATGAGCAGTTCTTC,CASSLRAYNEQFF
TRBV7-2,many,.,12,TRBJ2-3,TGTGCCAGCAGTAGACTGCTAGATACGCAGTATTTT,CASSRLLDTQYF
TRBV6-2/TRBV6-3,many,.,15,TRBJ1-5,TGTGCCAGCAGAACTACAGGGTATAGCAATCAGCCCCAGCATTTT,CASRTTGYSNQPQHF
TRBV27,many,TRBD2,15,TRBJ2-1,TGTGCCAGCAGTTTTAGTCCTAGCGGGAGCGGTGAGCAGTTCTTC,CASSFSPSGSGEQFF
TRBV7-2,few,.,15,TRBJ2-1,TGTGCCAGCAGCTCCTGGGTCTCGACCTACAATGAGCAGTTCTTC,CASSSWVSTYNEQFF
TRBV7-2,many,.,12,TRBJ2-3,TGTGCCAGCAGCCCCGGGGCAGATACGCAGTATTTT,CASSPGADTQYF
TRBV10-3,few,.,15,TRBJ2-1,TGTGCCAGCTCGGAGCGCGAGGCATGGGGTAATGAGCAGTTCTTC,CASSEREAWGNEQFF
TRBV15,few,TRBD2,14,TRBJ2-3,TGTGCCACCAGGGCGGGAGGGCAGGCAGATACGCAGTATTTT,CATRAGGQADTQYF
TRBV4-3,.,.,15,TRBJ2-5,TGCGCCAGCAGCCAAGATAGATGGGGCAGGGAGACCCAGTACTTC,CASSQDRWGRETQYF
TRBV7-9,many,TRBD1,15,TRBJ1-4,TGTGCCAGCAGCAGTCGGACAGGGGCCAATGAAAAACTGTTTTTT,CASSSRTGANEKLFF
TRBV9,.,.,14,TRBJ2-3,TGTGCCAGCAGCGTAGTCGGGAGCACAGATACGCAGTATTTT,CASSVVGSTDTQYF
TRBV11-3,many,TRBD2,17,TRBJ2-1,TGTGCCAGCAGCTTAGGGGGAGGGCGTATCACCGACAATGAGCAGTTCTTC,CASSLGGGRITDNEQFF
TRBV7-6,many,TRBD1,15,TRBJ2-5,TGTGCCAGCAGCAAAGTGGGACAGTCACCAGAGACCCAGTACTTC,CASSKVGQSPETQYF
TRBV12-3/TRBV12-4,.,TRBD1,21,TRBJ2-6,TGTGCCAGCAGTTCCAGGGGGCCCCGGGGGCCTGAGTCTTCTGGGGCCAACGTCCTGACTTTC,CASSSRGPRGPESSGANVLTF
TRBV15,.,TRBD2,16,TRBJ2-2,TGTGCCACCAGCAGAGGACTAGCCGGAGACACCGGGGAGCTGTTTTTT,CATSRGLAGDTGELFF
TRBV6-5,many,TRBD1,16,TRBJ1-3,TGTGCCAGCAGCCCCGGGACAGGGGGCGTCGGAAACACCATATATTTT,CASSPGTGGVGNTIYF
TRBV7-2,many,TRBD1,17,TRBJ1-2,TGTGCCAGCAGCCTAGACGTAACAGGGGGCGCGGTGTCTGGCTACACCTTC,CASSLDVTGGAVSGYTF
TRBV7-9,many,.,15,TRBJ2-5,TGTGCCAGCAGACCGAGGGGAGTTGAAGTGGTGACCCAGTACTTC,CASRPRGVEVVTQYF
TRBV5-1,.,.,14,TRBJ2-2,TGCGCCAGCAGCTTCCAGGCGAACACCGGGGAGCTGTTTTTT,CASSFQANTGELFF
TRBV24-1,few,.,14,TRBJ2-1,TGTGCCACCAGTGACCTCGACGCCTACAATGAGCAGTTCTTC,CATSDLDAYNEQFF
TRBV6-1,few,.,17,TRBJ1-5,TGTGCCAGCAGTGAAGCGCGAGGAGGGTATAGCAATCAGCCCCAGCATTTT,CASSEARGGYSNQPQHF
TRBV7-2,medium-sized,.,13,TRBJ2-3,TGTGCCAGCAGCCGGGCTGGTGGAGATACGCAGTATTTT,CASSRAGGDTQYF
TRBV6-9,few,.,16,TRBJ1-6,TGTGCCAGCAGTTATTCAGGGACAACTCTAATGAAAGCCCTCCACTTT,CASSYSGTTLMKALHF
TRBV19,.,.,13,TRBJ1-6,TGTGCCAGTAAGATAACAGGAACCTCTTCCCTCCACTTT,CASKITGTSSLHF
TRBV5-4,many,.,12,TRBJ2-3,TGTGCCAGCAGTTGGTCCCGGGATACGCAGTATTTT,CASSWSRDTQYF
TRBV7-9,many,.,12,TRBJ1-2,TGTGCCAGCAGCCCCAACATCTATGGCTACACCTTC,CASSPNIYGYTF
TRBV7-2,many,.,16,TRBJ1-2,TGTGCCAGCTCGAGTCACGGGATCCAGTCTAACTATGGCTACACCTTC,CASSSHGIQSNYGYTF
TRBV4-2,.,.,14,TRBJ1-2,TGTGCCAGCAGCCAAGAAGGGGTTGACTATGGCTACACCTTC,CASSQEGVDYGYTF
TRBV2,.,.,17,TRBJ1-3,TGTGCCAGCAGTGATGCGTCAGCATCCTTCGGTGGAAACACCATACATTTT,CASSDASASFGGNTIHF
TRBV7-9,.,TRBD2,16,TRBJ2-1,TGTGCCAGCAGCACCTATACTAGCGGGAGTAGAAATGAGCAGTTCTTC,CASSTYTSGSRNEQFF
TRBV19,.,.,14,TRBJ2-7,TGTGCCAGTAGTAGCGTCAGGAAGGAATACGAGCAGTACTTC,CASSSVRKEYEQYF
TRBV20-1,.,TRBD2,13,TRBJ2-7,TGCAGTGCTACACCGGGACTAGCCTACGAGCAGTACTTC,CSATPGLAYEQYF
TRBV12-3/TRBV12-4,many,TRBD2,16,TRBJ2-1,TGTGCCAGCAGTTGGACTAGCGGGAGGGGGGGCAATGAGCAGTTCTTC,CASSWTSGRGGNEQFF
TRBV4-3,many,TRBD2,19,TRBJ2-1,TGCGCCAGCAGCCAAGATCTCCTAGCGGGACTTACCCAGAGGAATGAGCAGTTCTTC,CASSQDLLAGLTQRNEQFF
TRBV19,many,TRBD2,16,TRBJ2-3,TGTGCCAGTAGCCCAATGGGACTACCAGGCACAGATACGCAGTATTTT,CASSPMGLPGTDTQYF
TRBV6-5,.,.,17,TRBJ2-3,TGTGCCAGCAGTTACGGGGGGCAGCCAGGGGGCACAGATACGCAGTATTTT,CASSYGGQPGGTDTQYF
TRBV7-2,.,TRBD1,13,TRBJ1-2,TGTGCCAGCAGCTCCGGACAGGGCGGCGGCTACCCCTTC,CASSSGQGGGYPF
TRBV28,.,TRBD2,15,TRBJ2-3,TGTGCCAGCAGTTGGGGTCTAGCGGGCACAGATACGCAGTATTTT,CASSWGLAGTDTQYF
TRBV6-2/TRBV6-3,.,.,17,TRBJ1-2,TGTGCCAGCAGTTCGGTCAGGGCTAAAGCAGAAAACTATGGCTACACCTTC,CASSSVRAKAENYGYTF
TRBV29-1,.,TRBD2,15,TRBJ2-3,TGCAGCGTTGACCCACTAGCGCGACACACAGATACGCAGTATTTT,CSVDPLARHTDTQYF